The 18 T cell receptor beta chains below all came from one sample that was sequenced in a study of blood T cell repertoires in COVID-19. The method was immunoSEQ multiplex PCR; TCRdb's version includes in-frame clones alone and lacks a portion of them. The sample lists roughly 150,000 clones, around four fifths occurring once. Specimen: peripheral blood. The receptor source for this set is a woman over 75 with COVID-19, enrolled during active disease.

This clone was recorded many times. This chain uses TRBV7-2 with TRBJ1-5; the D gene is possibly TRBD1 (6 bases). CDR3 size: 14 residues. Germline lookup yields CDR1 SGHTA and CDR2 FQGNSA. V lost 5 bases and J 5 bases, leaving 13 bases between the germline ends. The CDR3: CASSAWTADQPQHF. The CDR3 DNA reads as TGTGCCAGCAGCGCATGGACAGCTGATCAGCCCCAGCATTTT.

CDR3 DNA sequence: TGTGCCAGCAGTTTTAGGGGCCCAAATGAGCAGTTCTTC. As protein: CASSFRGPNEQFF. This rearrangement joins TRBV28 to TRBJ2-1; weak D call: TRBD1 (5 bases). The CDR3 covers 13 residues. From germline, CDR1 is MDHEN and CDR2 SYDVKM. Trimming took 3 bases from V and 7 from J, leaving 10 bases between them.

This chain joins TRBV28 and TRBJ1-2; D gene unclear. Germline values: CDR1 MDHEN, CDR2 SYDVKM. V was pared by 7 bases and J by 1 base, with 13 bases between. The CDR3 sequence is 14 residues long. The CDR3 reads CASTQATFNYGYTF. The CDR3 region has the DNA TGTGCCAGCACCCAAGCCACTTTTAACTATGGCTACACCTTC.

This clone was counted a single time. The chain combines TRBV28 with TRBJ2-3; a possible D gene is TRBD2 (7 bases). The CDR3 runs 14 residues. Trimming shortened V by 11 bases and J by 3 bases, and 18 bases separated the two germline ends. Germline CDR1 and CDR2: MDHEN and SYDVKM. For the CDR3, the DNA is TGTGCCTCGGGCCGGGGGGCTTTGACAGATACGCAGTATTTT. Its protein product is CASGRGALTDTQYF.

The CDR3 DNA is TGTGCCAGCAGCCGACTAGCGGGGGAATACTATGAGCAGTTCTTC. Protein: CASSRLAGEYYEQFF. V and J are TRBV7-3 and TRBJ2-1; 12 nucleotides agree with TRBD2. V gave up 5 bases and J gave up 8 bases; unmatched junction bases: 7. This CDR3 has 15 residues. CDR1 SGHTA and CDR2 FQGTGA come from the germline V gene.

This chain links TRBV3-1 (or the pseudogene TRBV3-2) with TRBJ1-2, with 7 bases matching TRBD1. The CDR3 covers 15 residues. Trimming removed 5 bases from V and 3 bases from J; junction bases left unmatched: 9. CDR1 and CDR2 (germline): LGHDT, YNNKEL (reference sequence). The CDR3 is CASSSRDSEYYGYTF. In nucleotides, the CDR3 is TGTGCCAGCAGCTCACGGGACAGCGAGTACTATGGCTACACCTTC.

The CDR3 coding sequence is TGCGCCAGCAGCTTGATCGTAAACACTGAAGCTTTCTTT. Residues: CASSLIVNTEAFF. The chain couples TRBV5-1 to TRBJ1-1; no clear D gene. Trimming took off 1 base at V and 2 bases at J, with 6 bases between the two ends. Germline CDR1 SGHRS, CDR2 YFSETQ. There are 13 residues in the CDR3.

This clone showed up just a few times. This chain uses TRBV19 with TRBJ2-4; possible D gene TRBD1, 6 bases. Germline V gene lookup returns CDR1 LNHDA and CDR2 SQIVND (reference sequence). Trimming cost V 4 bases and J 0 bases, with 10 bases left between them. The CDR3 is made up of 15 amino acids. CDR3 sequence reads: CASSNQGLAKNIQYF. For the CDR3, the DNA is TGTGCCAGTAGTAACCAGGGGTTAGCCAAAAACATTCAGTACTTC. The whole variable domain, remainder taken from reference TRBV19 and TRBJ2-4, is DGGITQSPKYLFRKEGQNVTLSCEQNLNHDAMYWYRQDPGQGLRLIYYSQIVNDFQKGDIAEGYSVSREKKESFPLTVTSAQKNPTAFYLCASSNQGLAKNIQYFGAGTRLSVL.

This chain uses TRBV5-4 with TRBJ2-1; TRBD2 matches 7 bases. This CDR3 is built from 17 residues. V was clipped by 0 bases and J by 6 bases; unmatched bases: 12. Germline CDR1 SGHNT, CDR2 YYREEE (reference sequence). The CDR3 sequence is CASSLATSSQAPNEQFF. In DNA form, the CDR3 reads TGTGCCAGCAGCTTGGCGACTAGCTCACAGGCCCCCAATGAGCAGTTCTTC.

The rearrangement uses TRBV5-4 and TRBJ1-4, with D uncertain. Trimming left V 0 bases short and J 6 bases short, with 9 bases between. This CDR3 is built from 14 residues. In germline, CDR1 is SGHNT, CDR2 YYREEE (reference sequence). In DNA form, the CDR3 reads TGTGCCAGCAGCTTGGGCCAGAAAGATGAAAAACTGTTTTTT. Protein product: CASSLGQKDEKLFF.

J is TRBJ1-1 and V is TRBV6-5, with 9 bases identical to TRBD1. The CDR3 loop spans 15 amino acids. CDR1 is MNHEY and CDR2 is SVGAGI in the germline V gene. V trimming: 5 bases; J trimming: 1 base; junction bases outside the gene matches: 5. The DNA for the CDR3 is TGTGCCAGCAGTCGGGACAGGGTCGGGAACACTGAAGCTTTCTTT. This gives the protein CASSRDRVGNTEAFF.

The chain links TRBV5-3 to TRBJ2-4, with TRBD2 matching 10 bases. TRBV5-3 is designated an ORF whose function remains uncertain. The CDR3 sequence is 18 residues long. With V trimmed by 5 bases and J by 3 bases, 14 bases remained unmatched. The chain's CDR3 is CARRGASGREGVKNIQYF. CDR3 bases: TGTGCCAGAAGAGGTGCGAGCGGGAGGGAAGGGGTCAAAAACATTCAGTACTTC.

The chain links TRBV14 to TRBJ1-1; no clear D gene. Germline V lookup: CDR1 SGHDN, CDR2 FVKESK. V shed 4 bases and J shed 6 bases, with 9 bases lying between them. The CDR3 covers 12 residues. The CDR3 DNA follows: TGTGCCAGCAGCCGGCAGATCGCTGAAGCTTTCTTT. This codes for CASSRQIAEAFF.

The V call is TRBV2, the J call TRBJ1-2, with D possibly being TRBD1 (5 bases). Germline V gene lookup returns CDR1 SNHLY and CDR2 FYNNEI. The ends were cut back, 7 bases at V and 3 bases at J, with 15 bases in the middle. The CDR3 consists of 14 residues. The CDR3 coding sequence is TGTGCCAGCACTTCAGAACAGGTGTACTATGGCTACACCTTC. This codes for CASTSEQVYYGYTF.

The rearrangement uses TRBV3-1 (or the pseudogene TRBV3-2) and TRBJ1-2; 8 bases match TRBD1. With V trimmed by 1 base and J by 7 bases, 5 bases remained unmatched. The CDR3 totals 14 residues. Germline lookup yields CDR1 LGHDT and CDR2 YNNKEL (reference sequence). The CDR3 loop reads CASSQGQGAGGYTF. CDR3 sequence (DNA): TGTGCCAGCAGCCAAGGGCAGGGGGCGGGTGGCTACACCTTC.

The V gene is TRBV5-1, the J gene TRBJ2-7; 8 bases align to TRBD2. Germline lookup yields CDR1 SGHRS and CDR2 YFSETQ. This CDR3 has 16 amino acids. J was trimmed by 3 bases and V by 0 bases; bases with no gene match: 8. CDR3 amino acids: CASSLGSAGAYYEQYF. DNA of the CDR3: TGCGCCAGCAGCTTGGGGTCAGCGGGAGCGTACTACGAGCAGTACTTC.

V and J are TRBV7-8 and TRBJ1-1; D is possibly TRBD1 (6 bases). The length of the CDR3 is 15 residues. Trimming shortened V by 6 bases and J by 0 bases, and 14 bases separated the two germline ends. CDR1 is SGHVS, CDR2 FQNEAQ, per germline. DNA for the CDR3: TGTGCCAGCAGTTGGGGGGGGCGGATGAACACTGAAGCTTTCTTT. This codes for CASSWGGRMNTEAFF.

V and J are TRBV10-3 and TRBJ2-1, with 9 bases aligning to TRBD2. Per the germline V gene, CDR1 is ENHRY and CDR2 is SYGVKD. V lost 5 bases to trimming and J lost 0 bases; unmatched junction nucleotides: 5. This CDR3 spans 16 amino acids. CDR3 region: CAISFTSGRSYNEQFF. The DNA of the CDR3 is TGTGCCATCAGTTTTACTAGCGGGCGCTCCTACAATGAGCAGTTCTTC.